The rows below give T cell receptor beta chains drawn from one sample of a study of blood T cell repertoires in COVID-19. Sequencing was performed with immunoSEQ multiplex PCR; in TCRdb, only in-frame clones are kept and a portion is missing. Of about 330,000 clones in the sample, around four fifths were seen once. Source material: peripheral blood. The source of these receptors is a woman between 50 and 59 years old with acute or convalescent COVID-19. The CDR3 runs from the conserved cysteine through the conserved F or W. The D gene is left open where the match is weak. Clone size is given for some rows only: seen once, a few or many times, or a class if the clone is expanded.

v_gene	d_gene	abundance	j_gene	CDR3aa	CDR3nt
TRBV30	.	.	TRBJ2-7	CAWSPSDSRSLLSYEQYF	TGTGCCTGGAGTCCTTCGGACAGTAGATCCCTCCTATCCTACGAGCAGTACTTC
TRBV11-2	.	few	TRBJ2-5	CASSRDSQETQYF	TGTGCCAGCAGCCGGGACTCTCAAGAGACCCAGTACTTC
TRBV18	.	many	TRBJ2-2	CASSPTMSGNTATGELFF	TGTGCCAGCTCACCAACAATGTCGGGAAATACCGCCACCGGGGAGCTGTTTTTT
TRBV7-3	TRBD2	.	TRBJ2-2	CASSYASGSNTGELFF	TGTGCCAGCAGCTATGCTAGCGGGAGTAACACCGGGGAGCTGTTTTTT
TRBV3-1/TRBV3-2	TRBD1	few	TRBJ1-5	CASSQGGTGVSNQPQHF	TGTGCCAGCAGCCAAGGAGGGACAGGGGTGTCAAATCAGCCCCAGCATTTT
TRBV5-4	TRBD1	.	TRBJ2-5	CASRAGTETQETQYF	TGTGCCAGCAGGGCTGGGACAGAAACTCAAGAGACCCAGTACTTC
TRBV3-1/TRBV3-2	TRBD2	.	TRBJ2-3	CASSPAAASGGALGYF	TGTGCCAGCAGCCCGGCGGCCGCTAGCGGGGGGGCCTTGGGGTATTTT
TRBV24-1	.	.	TRBJ1-5	CATSERGGSNQPQHF	TGTGCCACCAGTGAACGCGGGGGAAGCAATCAGCCCCAGCATTTT
TRBV9	.	.	TRBJ2-5	CASKGVEETQYF	TGTGCCAGCAAGGGGGTCGAAGAGACCCAGTACTTC
TRBV29-1	TRBD1	.	TRBJ1-1	CSVEGQSNTEAFF	TGCAGCGTTGAGGGACAGTCGAACACTGAAGCTTTCTTT
TRBV5-4	TRBD1	.	TRBJ2-3	CASSSGQRTSTDTQYF	TGTGCCAGCAGCTCGGGACAGAGAACTAGCACAGATACGCAGTATTTT
TRBV7-2	.	.	TRBJ2-5	CASSPTSGVGGTQYF	TGTGCCAGCAGCCCGACTTCAGGGGTCGGAGGGACCCAGTACTTC
TRBV10-3	TRBD2	.	TRBJ2-1	CAISSGLAGGGEQFF	TGTGCCATCAGCTCGGGACTAGCGGGAGGGGGTGAGCAGTTCTTC
TRBV6-5	.	.	TRBJ2-6	CASSQGIPGANVLTF	TGTGCCAGCAGCCAGGGGATCCCTGGGGCCAACGTCCTGACTTTC
TRBV15	.	.	TRBJ1-5	CATSRDHGYNQPQHF	TGTGCCACCAGCAGAGATCACGGGTACAATCAGCCCCAGCATTTT
TRBV7-9	TRBD2	.	TRBJ2-1	CASSPLAGGPNEQFF	TGTGCCAGCAGCCCTTTAGCGGGGGGGCCAAATGAGCAGTTCTTC
TRBV10-2	TRBD1	.	TRBJ1-3	CASSDATGVGNTIYF	TGCGCCAGCAGTGATGCTACAGGGGTTGGGAACACCATATATTTT
TRBV19	.	few	TRBJ2-7	CASSISGGAYEQYF	TGTGCCAGTAGTATAAGTGGAGGGGCCTACGAGCAGTACTTC
TRBV19	TRBD1	.	TRBJ1-4	CASSPGQGHVYGELFF	TGTGCCAGTAGTCCTGGACAGGGGCACGTCTATGGGGAACTGTTTTTT
TRBV5-1	TRBD1	.	TRBJ2-1	CASTLLTGTGSNEQFF	TGCGCCAGCACCCTCCTAACCGGGACAGGGTCCAATGAGCAGTTCTTC